The 20 T cell receptor beta chains below were found in one sample sequenced in a study of blood T cell repertoires in COVID-19. Clones were read by immunoSEQ multiplex PCR, and TCRdb kept only the in-frame ones, dropping some. In the table there are 9,500 to 10,000 clones, about 81% of which are singletons. Sequenced sample: peripheral blood. The receptors derive from a man aged 55 to 69 with active COVID-19.

This sequence joins TRBV15 and TRBJ2-3, with 10 bases that match TRBD2. With 5 bases clipped from V and 7 bases from J, the junction kept 6 bases outside the gene matches. The germline CDR1 and CDR2 sequences are LNHNV and YYDKDF (reference sequence). There are 14 residues in the CDR3. CDR3 nucleotides: TGTGCCACCAGCGTGGGGACTAGCGTAAATACGCAGTATTTT. It specifies CATSVGTSVNTQYF. Using reference TRBV15 and TRBJ2-3 for the parts outside the CDR3, the full variable domain is DAMVIQNPRYQVTQFGKPVTLSCSQTLNHNVMYWYQQKSSQAPKLLFHYYDKDFNNEADTPDNFQSRRPNTSFCFLDIRSPGLGDTAMYLCATSVGTSVNTQYFGPGTRLTVL.

The chain is built from TRBV30 and TRBJ2-7; D gene ambiguous. V lost 0 bases and J lost 7, with 7 bases in between. Germline values: CDR1 GTSNPN, CDR2 SVGIG (reference sequence). CDR3 size: 11 residues. The CDR3: CAWSVRREQYF. In DNA form, the CDR3 reads TGTGCCTGGAGTGTACGGCGGGAGCAGTACTTC.

CDR3: CASSGWDSPGTSSYNEQFF. CDR3 sequence (DNA): TGTGCCAGCAGCGGCTGGGACTCCCCCGGAACCAGCTCCTACAATGAGCAGTTCTTC. The chain carries TRBV11-2 and TRBJ2-1, with D possibly TRBD2 on 6 matching bases. Germline assignment: CDR1 SGHAT and CDR2 FQNNGV. The V gene lost 5 bases and the J gene lost 0 bases, with 23 bases spanning the gap. The CDR3 has 19 residues.

This chain connects TRBV10-3 to TRBJ2-1, with D hard to call. The length of the CDR3 is 11 residues. The germline V gene has CDR1 ENHRY and CDR2 SYGVKD. V dropped 6 bases and J dropped 3 bases, with 3 bases sitting between them. CDR3 region: CAIRSYNEQFF. The DNA of the CDR3 is TGTGCCATCAGGAGCTACAATGAGCAGTTCTTC.

The J gene is TRBJ2-3, the V gene TRBV7-9, with 12 bases identical to TRBD2. This CDR3 region has 16 residues. Germline loops: CDR1 SEHNR, CDR2 FQNEAQ (reference sequence). V shed 5 bases and J 8 bases; nucleotides not matched to a gene: 11. DNA for the CDR3: TGTGCCAGCAGCCTCGGGCTAGCGGGAGGGCGTCTTACGCAGTATTTT. Residues: CASSLGLAGGRLTQYF.

This chain connects TRBV2 to TRBJ2-1; no definite D call. CDR3 length: 12 residues. CDR1 is SNHLY and CDR2 is FYNNEI in the germline V gene. The V and J ends lost 4 bases and 4 bases respectively, with 5 bases between them. The CDR3 here is CASSGPYNEQFF. As DNA, the CDR3 is TGTGCCAGCAGTGGGCCTTACAATGAGCAGTTCTTC.

CDR3 loop: CASSIGSAGGDGYTF. For the CDR3, the DNA is TGTGCCAGCTCAATCGGTTCGGCAGGGGGAGATGGCTACACCTTC. The chain has TRBV18 and TRBJ1-2, with TRBD1 identical over 7 bases. CDR1 is KGHSH, CDR2 LQKENI, per germline. The CDR3 contains 15 residues. The junction had 12 bases not matched to a gene; V was cut back by 5 bases and J by 6 bases.

The chain combines TRBV6-6 with TRBJ1-1; D is perhaps TRBD1 (5 bases). This CDR3 has 15 amino acids. CDR1 and CDR2 from the germline V gene are MNHNY and SVGAGI (reference sequence). Trimming removed 2 bases from V and 0 bases from J, with 10 bases in between. The CDR3 sequence is CASSYRQTMNTEAFF. CDR3 DNA sequence: TGTGCCAGCAGTTACAGACAGACCATGAACACTGAAGCTTTCTTT.

The chain couples TRBV30 to TRBJ1-6; no reliable D call. Per germline, CDR1 GTSNPN and CDR2 SVGIG (reference sequence). Trimming cost V 0 bases and J 5 bases, with 11 bases left between them. This CDR3 region has 15 residues. The CDR3 sequence is CAWSVNRVNNSPLHF. For the CDR3, the DNA is TGTGCCTGGAGTGTGAATCGGGTGAATAATTCACCCCTCCACTTT.

The V gene is TRBV2, the J gene TRBJ2-2, with TRBD1 matching 8 bases. Germline CDR1 and CDR2: SNHLY and FYNNEI. The CDR3 has 14 residues. With V trimmed by 6 bases and J by 6 bases, 6 bases remained unmatched. CDR3 residues: CASRADRAAGELFF. In DNA, the CDR3 is TGTGCCAGCAGAGCGGACAGGGCTGCCGGGGAGCTGTTTTTT.

V is TRBV19 and J is TRBJ2-7, with TRBD2 matching over 8 bases. The CDR3 loop spans 18 amino acids. V lost 3 bases, J lost 0 bases, and 13 bases stayed unmatched. Germline-derived CDR1 and CDR2 are LNHDA and SQIVND (reference sequence). The CDR3 protein is CASSMGGAGAIPSYEQYF. The CDR3 DNA sequence: TGTGCCAGTAGTATGGGAGGAGCGGGGGCAATACCCTCCTACGAGCAGTACTTC.

V usage is TRBV5-5 and J usage is TRBJ1-5; D unresolved. Deletions cut 2 bases from V and 0 bases from J, with 3 bases between. Germline V gene sequence: CDR1 SGHKS, CDR2 YYEKEE (reference sequence). This CDR3 comprises 13 residues. The CDR3 nucleotides are TGTGCCAGCAGCTTTAGTAGCAATCAGCCCCAGCATTTT. Protein sequence: CASSFSSNQPQHF. Variable domain in full (rest from reference TRBV5-5 and TRBJ1-5): DAGVTQSPTHLIKTRGQQVTLRCSPISGHKSVSWYQQVLGQGPQFIFQYYEKEERGRGNFPDRFSARQFPNYSSELNVNALLLGDSALYLCASSFSSNQPQHFGDGTRLSIL.

This clone was counted a single time. The CDR3 sequence: CASSLDRDRDIQYF. The CDR3 DNA reads TGTGCCAGCAGCTTAGACAGGGACAGGGACATTCAGTACTTC. The chain uses TRBV7-2 and TRBJ2-4; 9 bases agree with TRBD1. CDR1 is SGHTA and CDR2 is FQGNSA in the germline V gene. With V trimmed by 1 base and J by 8 bases, 3 bases remained unmatched. The CDR3 sequence is 14 residues long.

This clone was picked up one time. The chain recombines TRBV4-3 with TRBJ2-7; 10 bases are shared with TRBD2. Germline V gene lookup returns CDR1 LGHNA and CDR2 YSLEER. V trimming: 0 bases; J trimming: 0 bases; junction bases outside the gene matches: 2. This CDR3 is 16 amino acids long. DNA for the CDR3: TGCGCCAGCAGCCAAGACGCTAGCGGGGGCTCCTACGAGCAGTACTTC. Its translation: CASSQDASGGSYEQYF.

The sample holds a few counts of this clone. V usage is TRBV6-5 and J usage is TRBJ2-6; the D gene is possibly TRBD2 (5 bases). V was shortened by 6 bases and J by 1 base, with 7 bases between the two germline ends. This CDR3 is built from 14 residues. Germline V gene lookup returns CDR1 MNHEY and CDR2 SVGAGI. The DNA of the CDR3 is TGTGCCAGCAGCCGACTATCTGGGGCCAACGTCCTGACTTTC. Protein product: CASSRLSGANVLTF.

This CDR3 is CASSRGLGTVRLNEQFF. For the CDR3, the DNA is TGTGCCAGCAGCCGCGGCCTCGGGACTGTCCGACTTAATGAGCAGTTCTTC. This chain links TRBV14 with TRBJ2-1; D may be TRBD2 (6 bases). The germline V gene has CDR1 SGHDN and CDR2 FVKESK. Trimming stripped 4 bases from V and 7 bases from J, with 23 bases between. This CDR3 is 17 amino acids long. The complete variable domain, with remaining parts taken from reference TRBV14 and TRBJ2-1, reads EAGVTQFPSHSVIEKGQTVTLRCDPISGHDNLYWYRRVMGKEIKFLLHFVKESKQDESGMPNNRFLAERTGGTYSTLKVQPAELEDSGVYFCASSRGLGTVRLNEQFFGPGTRLTVL.

In its sample, this clone was seen a few times. The chain employs TRBV13 and TRBJ1-1; tentatively, D is TRBD1 (6 bases). The germline V gene has CDR1 PRHDT and CDR2 FYEKMQ (reference sequence). The CDR3 totals 12 residues. Trimming pared 6 bases from V and 6 bases from J, leaving 11 bases between. The CDR3 region has the DNA TGTGCCAGCAGGCAACAGGGATCTGAAGCTTTCTTT. Protein: CASRQQGSEAFF.

The gene calls are TRBV6-5 and TRBJ2-2; 7 positions agree with TRBD1. Germline V gene sequence: CDR1 MNHEY, CDR2 SVGAGI. The V and J ends lost 7 bases and 4 bases, in that order; junction bases with no gene match: 6. There are 14 residues in the CDR3. CDR3 in amino acids: CASKQGTTTGELFF. CDR3 nucleotides: TGTGCCAGCAAACAGGGGACCACCACCGGGGAGCTGTTTTTT.

The chain employs TRBV4-3 and TRBJ1-4; D is uncertain. V was pared by 1 base and J by 8 bases, with 8 bases between. This CDR3 has 13 amino acids. Germline lookup yields CDR1 LGHNA and CDR2 YSLEER. The CDR3 DNA follows: TGCGCCAGCAGCCAAGTATACGGGGAAAAACTGTTTTTT. This translates into CASSQVYGEKLFF.

The J gene is TRBJ2-3, the V gene TRBV18, with 10 bases matching TRBD2. The germline CDR1 and CDR2 sequences are KGHSH and LQKENI. V lost 6 bases, J lost 0 bases, and 9 bases stayed unmatched. The CDR3 is 17 residues long. CDR3 sequence (DNA): TGTGCCAGCTCCCCGACTAGCGGGCGGTCTAGCACAGATACGCAGTATTTT. This sequence encodes CASSPTSGRSSTDTQYF.